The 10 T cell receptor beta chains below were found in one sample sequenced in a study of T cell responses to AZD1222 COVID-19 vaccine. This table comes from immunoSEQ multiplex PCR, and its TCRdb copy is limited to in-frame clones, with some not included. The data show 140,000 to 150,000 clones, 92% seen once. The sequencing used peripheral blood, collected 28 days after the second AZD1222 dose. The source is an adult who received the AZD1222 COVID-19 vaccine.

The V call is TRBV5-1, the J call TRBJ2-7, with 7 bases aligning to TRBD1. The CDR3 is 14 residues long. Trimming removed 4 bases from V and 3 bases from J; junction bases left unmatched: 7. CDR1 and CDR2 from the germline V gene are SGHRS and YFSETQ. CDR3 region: CASSPLGQVYEQYF. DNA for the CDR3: TGCGCCAGCAGCCCACTCGGACAGGTCTACGAGCAGTACTTC.

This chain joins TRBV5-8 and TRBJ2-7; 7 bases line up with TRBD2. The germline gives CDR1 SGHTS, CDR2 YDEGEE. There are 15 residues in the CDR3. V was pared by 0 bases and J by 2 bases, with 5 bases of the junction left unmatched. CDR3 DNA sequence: TGTGCCAGCAGCTTGGGCCTAGCGGTAACCTACGAGCAGTACTTC. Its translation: CASSLGLAVTYEQYF.

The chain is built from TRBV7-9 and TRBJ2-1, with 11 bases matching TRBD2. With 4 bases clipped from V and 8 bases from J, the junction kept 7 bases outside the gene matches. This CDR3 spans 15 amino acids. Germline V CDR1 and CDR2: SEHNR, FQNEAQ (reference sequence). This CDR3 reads CASSSVAGGSDEQFF. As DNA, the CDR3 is TGTGCCAGCAGCTCCGTAGCGGGAGGGAGCGATGAGCAGTTCTTC.

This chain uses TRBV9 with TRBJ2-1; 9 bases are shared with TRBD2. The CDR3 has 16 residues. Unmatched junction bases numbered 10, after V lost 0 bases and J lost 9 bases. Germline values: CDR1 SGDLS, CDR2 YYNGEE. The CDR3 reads CASSVETSGGTGEQFF. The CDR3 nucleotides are TGTGCCAGCAGCGTAGAGACTAGCGGAGGTACGGGTGAGCAGTTCTTC.

CDR3 coding DNA: TGTGCCAGTAGTCCACAGGGGAGGCTGGCAGATACGCAGTATTTT. This gives the protein CASSPQGRLADTQYF. The rearrangement uses TRBV19 and TRBJ2-3, with a weak D call TRBD1 (7 bases). Germline CDR1 LNHDA, CDR2 SQIVND (reference sequence). Trimming removed 5 bases at V and 4 bases at J, with 16 bases between. The CDR3 runs to 15 residues.

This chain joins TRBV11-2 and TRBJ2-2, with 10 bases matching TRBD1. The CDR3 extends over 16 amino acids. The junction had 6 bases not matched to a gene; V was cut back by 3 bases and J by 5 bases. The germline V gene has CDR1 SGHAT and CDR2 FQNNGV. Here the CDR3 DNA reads TGTGCCAGCAGCTTTTCCGGGACAGGGGTGACCGGGGAGCTGTTTTTT. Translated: CASSFSGTGVTGELFF. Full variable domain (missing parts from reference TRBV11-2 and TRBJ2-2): EAGVAQSPRYKIIEKRQSVAFWCNPISGHATLYWYQQILGQGPKLLIQFQNNGVVDDSQLPKDRFSAERLKGVDSTLKIQPAKLEDSAVYLCASSFSGTGVTGELFFGEGSRLTVL.

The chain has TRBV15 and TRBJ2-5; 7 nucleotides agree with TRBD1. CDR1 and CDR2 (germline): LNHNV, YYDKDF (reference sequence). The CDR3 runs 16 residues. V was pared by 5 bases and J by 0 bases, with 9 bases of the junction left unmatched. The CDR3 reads CATSQGIQGYQETQYF. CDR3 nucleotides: TGTGCCACCAGCCAGGGGATACAGGGGTACCAAGAGACCCAGTACTTC. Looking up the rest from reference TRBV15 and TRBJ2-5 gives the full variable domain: DAMVIQNPRYQVTQFGKPVTLSCSQTLNHNVMYWYQQKSSQAPKLLFHYYDKDFNNEADTPDNFQSRRPNTSFCFLDIRSPGLGDTAMYLCATSQGIQGYQETQYFGPGTRLLVL.

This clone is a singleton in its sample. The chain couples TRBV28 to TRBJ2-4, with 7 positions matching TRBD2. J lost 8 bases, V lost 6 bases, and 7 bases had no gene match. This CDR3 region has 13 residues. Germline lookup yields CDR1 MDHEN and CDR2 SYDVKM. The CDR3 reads CASRPAGEDIQYF. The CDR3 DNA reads TGTGCCAGCAGGCCGGCGGGGGAGGACATTCAGTACTTC.

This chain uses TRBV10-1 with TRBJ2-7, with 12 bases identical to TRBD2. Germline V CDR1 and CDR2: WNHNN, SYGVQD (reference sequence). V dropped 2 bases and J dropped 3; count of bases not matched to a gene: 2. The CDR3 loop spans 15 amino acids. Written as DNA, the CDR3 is TGCGCCAGCAGTGAGACTAGCGGGAGGTTCTACGAGCAGTACTTC. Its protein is CASSETSGRFYEQYF.

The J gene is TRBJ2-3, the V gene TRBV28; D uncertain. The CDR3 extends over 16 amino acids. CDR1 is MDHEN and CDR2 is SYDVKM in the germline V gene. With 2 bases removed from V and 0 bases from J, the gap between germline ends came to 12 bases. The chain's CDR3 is CASSLSDHASTDTQYF. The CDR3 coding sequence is TGTGCCAGCAGTTTAAGTGACCACGCTAGCACAGATACGCAGTATTTT.